The T cell receptor beta chain described here comes from a study of T-cell reconstitution after alpha-beta-depleted transplantation in children. With regard to this clonotype: Its cognate antigen is unknown.

The authors prepared the TCRbeta library with unique molecular identifiers. MiXCR, run by TCRdb on the PCR reads, gives a single entry per CDR3 protein. The sample carries about 440,000 distinct CDR3 sequences, 43% recorded once. Germline V gives CDR1 SGHKS, CDR2 YYEKEE (reference sequence). This CDR3 is built from 15 residues. V lost 3 bases and J 4 bases, leaving 11 bases between the germline ends. General study findings and limits: The main origin of T-cell counts and diversity one year after transplant was newly produced T cells.

Sequencing was performed on PBMCs, taken before TCRalphabeta/CD19-depleted stem cell transplant. This rearrangement joins TRBV5-5 to TRBJ2-6; D may correspond to TRBD1 or TRBD2 (5 bases each). The TCR comes from a girl aged 2-10 years with aplastic anemia, due to receive a stem cell transplant. DNA of the CDR3: TGTGCCAGCAGCTGGGACGGGATGGGGGCCAACGTCCTGACTTTC. It is translated as CASSWDGMGANVLTF.